Listed here are 10 T cell receptor beta chains from one sample, sequenced in a study of molecular identifiers for immune sequencing clone quantification. TCRdb redid the calling of the PCR reads with MiXCR, one entry per CDR3 protein. The data hold nearly 650,000 distinct CDR3 sequences, with roughly 25% observed a single time. Material: naive CD8+ T cells from blood, with Jurkat cell RNA spiked in. Subset in this sample: FACS-sorted CD8+CD4-CCR7+CD45RA+ naive T cells. All receptors come from a human donor in good health. Some libraries in this study had Jurkat cell RNA spiked in.

The chain joins TRBV27 to TRBJ2-5, with D perhaps given as TRBD1 or TRBD2 (6 bases each). Germline CDR1 and CDR2: MNHEY and SMNVEV (reference sequence). V shed 1 base and J shed 6 bases, with 9 bases lying between them. The CDR3 length is 13 residues. The CDR3 DNA reads as TGTGCCAGCAGTTTATTTGGGGGGCAGACCCAGTACTTC. It is translated as CASSLFGGQTQYF.

The chain has TRBV3-2 and TRBJ2-5; TRBD1 is the table's D call, not checked against the DNA. TRBV3-2 is noted as a pseudogene. The CDR3 runs 16 residues. CDR3 DNA: TGTGCCAGCAGCCAAGAGGACAGGGGGCCTAAGGAGACCCAGTACTTC. This sequence encodes CASSQEDRGPKETQYF.

CDR3 coding DNA: TGTGCCAGCAGCCAAACAGGGGAATATCCCTACGAGCAGTACTTC. This gives the protein CASSQTGEYPYEQYF. The chain joins TRBV14 to TRBJ2-7, with 7 nucleotides matching TRBD1. The CDR3 length is 15 residues. Unmatched junction bases numbered 6, after V lost 2 bases and J lost 2 bases. The germline CDR1 and CDR2 sequences are SGHDN and FVKESK.

This clonotype showed up many times. The chain combines TRBV20-1 with TRBJ2-7; TRBD1 agrees at 8 bases. This CDR3 contains 14 residues. Per germline, CDR1 DFQATT and CDR2 SNEGSKA (reference sequence). Trimming at V came to 1 base and at J to 7 bases, leaving 9 bases not matched to a gene. This CDR3 reads CSARGTGIGLEQYF. CDR3 bases: TGCAGTGCTAGAGGGACAGGGATCGGTTTGGAGCAGTACTTC.

This clonotype showed up many times. The J gene is TRBJ2-1, the V gene TRBV29-1, with D possibly matching TRBD2 (5 bases). Trimming removed 4 bases from V and 0 bases from J, with 10 bases in between. The CDR3 runs to 14 residues. Germline assignment: CDR1 SQVTM and CDR2 ANQGSEA. The CDR3 DNA follows: TGCAGCGTTGCAGACACTAGCTCCTACAATGAGCAGTTCTTC. Amino acid sequence: CSVADTSSYNEQFF.

This chain uses TRBV19 with TRBJ1-5; a weak D match, TRBD1 (5 bases). This CDR3 is 16 amino acids long. V shed 5 bases and J shed 3 bases, with 17 bases lying between them. The germline gives CDR1 LNHDA, CDR2 SQIVND (reference sequence). CDR3 sequence: CASSHDPSGANQPQHF. The CDR3 coding sequence is TGTGCCAGTAGTCACGATCCGTCTGGGGCCAATCAGCCCCAGCATTTT.

Here the CDR3 reads CASSVGRGRDAGTQYF. DNA for the CDR3: TGTGCCAGCAGCGTAGGCAGGGGCCGTGATGCAGGTACGCAGTATTTT. This chain connects TRBV9 to TRBJ2-3, with a tentative D call TRBD1 (6 bases). Germline loops: CDR1 SGDLS, CDR2 YYNGEE. The V end was cut by 0 bases, the J end by 8 bases, with 19 bases between. This CDR3 is 16 amino acids long.

This clonotype was seen repeatedly, ten times or more. V usage is TRBV12-3 or TRBV12-4 and J usage is TRBJ1-1; 8 bases align to TRBD1. V lost 7 bases, J lost 4 bases, and 5 bases stayed unmatched. This CDR3 spans 13 amino acids. CDR3 in amino acids: CASNGQGATEAFF. Here the CDR3 DNA reads TGTGCCAGCAACGGACAGGGTGCCACTGAAGCTTTCTTT.

This clonotype has at least ten counts. This chain links TRBV7-9 with TRBJ1-1, with a possible D match to TRBD1 (6 bases). The CDR3 covers 13 residues. Trimming cost V 4 bases and J 11 bases, with 17 bases left between them. From germline, CDR1 is SEHNR and CDR2 FQNEAQ (reference sequence). This CDR3 is CASSSSLDSLAFF. As DNA, the CDR3 is TGTGCCAGCAGCTCTAGCCTGGACAGTCTTGCTTTCTTT.

This clonotype was seen many times. The chain carries TRBV12-3 or TRBV12-4 and TRBJ1-1; possible D gene TRBD1, 6 bases. The CDR3 loop spans 16 amino acids. V lost 2 bases, J lost 1 base, and 14 bases lay in between. CDR3 sequence reads: CASSLMGTLENTEAFF. For the CDR3, the DNA is TGTGCCAGCAGTTTAATGGGGACACTAGAGAACACTGAAGCTTTCTTT.